The present T cell receptor beta chain was sequenced within a study of shared clonotypes between healthy human individuals. Overall study findings and caveats: What limited the represented genetic and exposure-history diversity was the small number of donors. Sequencing depth was expected to influence donor clonotype sharing.

Template amounts of roughly 300 ng DNA, tens of thousands of T cell genomes, were employed in unsorted PBMC replicate PCRs. TCRdb keeps only in-frame clones here, not all; method: immunoSEQ multiplex PCR. The data hold about 460,000 clones, with 77% observed a single time. V dropped 4 bases and J dropped 3 bases, with 12 bases sitting between them. The CDR3 loop spans 14 amino acids. Germline loops: CDR1 LNHDA, CDR2 SQIVND (reference sequence). On this clone: Its antigen is currently unknown.

The study used approximately 92 million PBMCs per unsorted sample for genomic DNA. The sequenced material came from PBMCs. The gene calls are TRBV19 and TRBJ1-1; D call uncertain. The TCR sequence derives from a woman in her thirties or forties in good health. Some clones in this sample may be carry-over from other donors' samples. The CDR3, as DNA: TGTGCCAGTAGTACCTCTCACGGGGACACTGAAGCTTTCTTT. Translation: CASSTSHGDTEAFF.